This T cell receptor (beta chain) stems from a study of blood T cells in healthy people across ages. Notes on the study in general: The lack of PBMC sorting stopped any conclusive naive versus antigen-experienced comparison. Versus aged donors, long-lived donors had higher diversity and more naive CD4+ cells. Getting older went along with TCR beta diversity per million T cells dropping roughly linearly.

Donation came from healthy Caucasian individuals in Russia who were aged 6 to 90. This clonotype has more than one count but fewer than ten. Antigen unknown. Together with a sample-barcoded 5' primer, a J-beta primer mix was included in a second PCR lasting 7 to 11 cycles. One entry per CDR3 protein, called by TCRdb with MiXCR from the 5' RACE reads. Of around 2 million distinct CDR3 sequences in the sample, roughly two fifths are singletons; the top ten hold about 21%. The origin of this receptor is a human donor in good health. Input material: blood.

The CDR3 sequence is CASSHGQGAEQYF. The CDR3 coding sequence is TGTGCCAGCAGCCATGGACAGGGCGCCGAGCAGTACTTC. The chain links TRBV7-2 to TRBJ2-7; 8 bases align to TRBD1. CDR3 size: 13 residues. Germline V gene data show CDR1 as SGHTA and CDR2 as FQGNSA. V gave up 5 bases and J gave up 6 bases; unmatched junction bases: 6.